Each of the 19 T cell receptor beta chains below was sequenced from the same sample in a study of T cells in Graves' hyperthyroidism and ophthalmopathy. Researchers amplified the TCR beta CDR3 regions from RNA transcripts. First-round RT-PCR with HTBI primers amplified the TCR CDR3 region. TCRdb analysed the multiplex PCR reads with MiXCR anew, one entry per CDR3 protein. The table records about 640,000 distinct CDR3 sequences, roughly 20% of them present only once. Sequencing was carried out using blood. These receptor sequences come from a man aged 25 to 45 with Graves' ophthalmopathy.

This clonotype was counted many times. J is TRBJ1-1 and V is TRBV3-1; a possible D gene is TRBD1 (5 bases). Germline CDR1 LGHDT, CDR2 YNNKEL (reference sequence). This CDR3 comprises 15 residues. The V gene lost 8 bases and the J gene lost 4 bases, with 20 bases spanning the gap. As DNA, the CDR3 is TGTGCCAGCCGCCTCTCTGGTCCCGGGGCCACTGAAGCTTTCTTT. Translating gives CASRLSGPGATEAFF.

This clonotype appeared many times. J is TRBJ2-2 and V is TRBV12-3 or TRBV12-4, with unresolved D. With 6 bases removed from V and 1 base from J, the gap between germline ends came to 21 bases. The CDR3 contains 18 residues. The chain's CDR3 is CASRPLVMTTRNTGELFF. DNA of the CDR3: TGTGCCAGCAGACCCCTTGTTATGACGACAAGGAACACCGGGGAGCTGTTTTTT.

The sample holds many counts of this clonotype. V and J are TRBV12-3 or TRBV12-4 and TRBJ2-3; D gene uncertain. Trimming removed 7 bases from V and 2 bases from J, with 10 bases in between. CDR3 length equals 13 residues. The CDR3 DNA reads TGTGCCAGCACCGACGCTTACACAGATACGCAGTATTTT. Amino acids: CASTDAYTDTQYF.

The chain is built from TRBV20-1 and TRBJ2-7; D uncertain. The ends were cut back, 2 bases at V and 1 base at J, with 15 bases in the middle. The CDR3 spans 15 residues. CDR1 is DFQATT, CDR2 SNEGSKA, per germline (reference sequence). The CDR3 sequence is CSARTYRSTSYEQYF. In DNA form, the CDR3 reads TGCAGTGCTAGAACATACCGCTCAACATCCTACGAGCAGTACTTC.

The CDR3 sequence: CASSSPQEETQYF. The CDR3 DNA follows: TGTGCCAGCAGTTCCCCACAAGAAGAGACCCAGTACTTC. The chain joins TRBV28 to TRBJ2-5; D gene unclear. The germline V gene encodes CDR1 MDHEN and CDR2 SYDVKM. CDR3 length equals 13 residues. The ends were cut back, 4 bases at V and 3 bases at J, with 9 bases in the middle.

This clonotype has only a few counts. This chain uses TRBV6-1 with TRBJ2-7; maybe TRBD1 (6 bases). Trimming took 2 bases from V and 4 from J, leaving 15 bases between them. CDR3 length: 15 residues. CDR1 and CDR2 from the germline V gene are MNHNS and SASEGT. CDR3 residues: CASSEMGASGYEQYF. Here the CDR3 DNA reads TGTGCCAGCAGTGAAATGGGGGCATCCGGGTACGAGCAGTACTTC.

The chain is built from TRBV29-1 and TRBJ2-1, with 9 nucleotides matching TRBD2. The CDR3 has 15 amino acids. Germline trimming cut 4 bases from V and 2 bases from J; bases unmatched to any gene: 6. CDR1 and CDR2 (germline): SQVTM, ANQGSEA. The CDR3 reads CSVAARLAAYNEQFF. CDR3 DNA: TGCAGCGTTGCGGCTAGACTAGCGGCCTACAATGAGCAGTTCTTC.

The rearrangement joins TRBV29-1 to TRBJ1-2; 9 nucleotides align to TRBD1. Germline V CDR1 and CDR2: SQVTM, ANQGSEA. V trimming: 0 bases; J trimming: 1 base; junction bases outside the gene matches: 3. CDR3 size: 15 residues. The CDR3 protein is CSVEDHRGLNYGYTF. The CDR3 region has the DNA TGCAGCGTTGAAGACCACAGGGGGCTTAACTATGGCTACACCTTC. Together with reference TRBV29-1 and TRBJ1-2, the CDR3 gives the full variable domain: SAVISQKPSRDICQRGTSLTIQCQVDSQVTMMFWYRQQPGQSLTLIATANQGSEATYESGFVIDKFPISRPNLTFSTLTVSNMSPEDSSIYLCSVEDHRGLNYGYTFGSGTRLTVV.

V usage is TRBV24-1 and J usage is TRBJ1-1; possibly TRBD1 for D (6 bases). The germline V gene has CDR1 KGHDR and CDR2 SFDVKD. V shed 5 bases and J shed 4 bases, with 16 bases lying between them. The CDR3 totals 15 residues. CDR3 sequence: CATSGAGEKSTEAFF. CDR3 in DNA: TGTGCCACCAGTGGAGCAGGGGAGAAGAGCACTGAAGCTTTCTTT.

This clonotype was seen many times. V and J are TRBV5-1 and TRBJ2-1; D might be TRBD2 (6 bases). The germline CDR1 and CDR2 sequences are SGHRS and YFSETQ. The CDR3 extends over 14 amino acids. V gave up 4 bases and J gave up 6 bases, with 14 bases separating them. The CDR3 is CASSRGNSANEQFF. The CDR3 DNA sequence: TGCGCCAGCAGCCGCGGGAATTCAGCCAATGAGCAGTTCTTC.

J is TRBJ2-2 and V is TRBV19; 8 bases are a match to TRBD1. This CDR3 has 15 residues. J was trimmed by 7 bases and V by 6 bases; bases with no gene match: 10. Germline assignment: CDR1 LNHDA and CDR2 SQIVND (reference sequence). The CDR3 region is CASSRGQGAGGELFF. The CDR3 nucleotides are TGTGCCAGTAGCCGGGGGCAGGGGGCAGGCGGGGAGCTGTTTTTT.

The rearrangement joins TRBV30 to TRBJ2-5; D is perhaps TRBD1 (5 bases). The CDR3 consists of 14 residues. The germline CDR1 and CDR2 sequences are GTSNPN and SVGIG (reference sequence). Trimming shortened V by 3 bases and J by 2 bases, and 13 bases separated the two germline ends. The CDR3 sequence is CAWRQGAGQETQYF. The CDR3, as DNA: TGTGCCTGGAGGCAAGGGGCAGGGCAAGAGACCCAGTACTTC.

CDR3 in DNA: TGTGCCAGCAGCGCGGACAGGGGCCTAGGGGGCTACACCTTC. This gives the protein CASSADRGLGGYTF. V is TRBV9 and J is TRBJ1-2, with 9 bases identical to TRBD1. The CDR3 contains 14 residues. Germline trimming cut 3 bases from V and 8 bases from J; bases unmatched to any gene: 8. From germline, CDR1 is SGDLS and CDR2 YYNGEE.

This clonotype was seen at least ten times. This chain connects TRBV11-2 to TRBJ2-5; 11 bases fit TRBD2. The CDR3 totals 16 residues. With V trimmed by 1 base and J by 1 base, 2 bases remained unmatched. The germline V gene has CDR1 SGHAT and CDR2 FQNNGV. In DNA, the CDR3 is TGTGCCAGCAGCTTAGCCGGGACTAGCGGCCAAGAGACCCAGTACTTC. Translating gives CASSLAGTSGQETQYF. Full variable domain (rest looked up from reference TRBV11-2 and TRBJ2-5): EAGVAQSPRYKIIEKRQSVAFWCNPISGHATLYWYQQILGQGPKLLIQFQNNGVVDDSQLPKDRFSAERLKGVDSTLKIQPAKLEDSAVYLCASSLAGTSGQETQYFGPGTRLLVL.

At least ten counts were recorded for this clonotype. The J gene is TRBJ2-1, the V gene TRBV7-6; 11 bases are shared with TRBD2. J gave up 3 bases and V 5 bases, and 12 bases lay outside the gene matches. This CDR3 region has 18 residues. Germline lookup yields CDR1 SGHVS and CDR2 FNYEAQ. CDR3 nucleotides: TGTGCCAGCAGCCAACAGCCGGGACTAGCGGCCCTCTACAATGAGCAGTTCTTC. Residues: CASSQQPGLAALYNEQFF.

This sequence joins TRBV5-1 and TRBJ2-7; 14 bases map to TRBD2. The V segment lost 0 bases and the J segment 5 bases; nucleotides outside the gene matches: 1. Germline CDR1 reads SGHRS; CDR2 reads YFSETQ. The CDR3 is 15 residues long. CDR3 in DNA: TGCGCCAGCAGCTTGGAGGGACTAGCGGGAGACGAGCAGTACTTC. Its protein is CASSLEGLAGDEQYF.

The V and J genes are TRBV20-1 and TRBJ2-3, with TRBD2 matching 13 bases. CDR1 is DFQATT, CDR2 SNEGSKA, per germline (reference sequence). With 0 bases clipped from V and 2 bases from J, the junction kept 5 bases outside the gene matches. The length of the CDR3 is 17 residues. The CDR3 spells CSAREGLAGVDTDTQYF. The CDR3 DNA reads TGCAGTGCTAGAGAAGGACTAGCGGGAGTCGACACAGATACGCAGTATTTT.

This clonotype was found a few times. The chain links TRBV5-1 to TRBJ2-5; TRBD1 matches at 8 bases. Germline-derived CDR1 and CDR2 are SGHRS and YFSETQ. The length of the CDR3 is 13 residues. V lost 4 bases, J lost 5 bases, and 4 bases stayed unmatched. The CDR3 loop reads CASSATGVETQYF. In nucleotides, the CDR3 is TGCGCCAGCAGCGCGACAGGGGTCGAGACCCAGTACTTC.

A few counts support this clonotype. This sequence may be a read error, since a much larger clone differs from it by one base. The chain joins TRBV28 to TRBJ2-1, with 7 bases that match TRBD1. The CDR3 contains 15 residues. CDR1 MDHEN and CDR2 SYDVKM come from the germline V gene. As DNA, the CDR3 is TGTGCCGGCAGTACGACAGGGTCACCCTACAATGAGCAGTTCTTC. Amino acid sequence: CAGSTTGSPYNEQFF.